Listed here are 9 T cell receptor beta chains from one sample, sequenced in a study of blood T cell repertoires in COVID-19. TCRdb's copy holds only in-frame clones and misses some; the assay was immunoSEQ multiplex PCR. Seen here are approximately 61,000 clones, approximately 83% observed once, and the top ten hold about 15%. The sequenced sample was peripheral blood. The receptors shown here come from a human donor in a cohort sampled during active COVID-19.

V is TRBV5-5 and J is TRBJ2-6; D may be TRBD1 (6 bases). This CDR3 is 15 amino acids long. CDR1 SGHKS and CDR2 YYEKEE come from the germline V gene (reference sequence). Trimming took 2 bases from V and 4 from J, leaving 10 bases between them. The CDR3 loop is CASSLQGRGANVLTF. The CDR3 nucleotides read TGTGCCAGCAGCTTACAGGGCAGGGGGGCCAACGTCCTGACTTTC.

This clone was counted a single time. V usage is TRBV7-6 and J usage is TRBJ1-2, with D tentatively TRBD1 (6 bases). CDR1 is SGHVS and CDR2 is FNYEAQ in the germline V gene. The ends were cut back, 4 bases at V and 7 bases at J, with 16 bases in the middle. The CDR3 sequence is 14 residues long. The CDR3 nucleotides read TGTGCCAGCAGCTCCCCACAGGGTCTGGGTGGCTACACCTTC. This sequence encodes CASSSPQGLGGYTF.

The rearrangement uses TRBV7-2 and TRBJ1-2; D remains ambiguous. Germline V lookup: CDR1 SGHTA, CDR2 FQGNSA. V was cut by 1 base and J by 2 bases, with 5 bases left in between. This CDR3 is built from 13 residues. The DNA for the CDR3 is TGTGCCAGCAGCTTAGACAGCAACTATGGCTACACCTTC. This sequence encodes CASSLDSNYGYTF.

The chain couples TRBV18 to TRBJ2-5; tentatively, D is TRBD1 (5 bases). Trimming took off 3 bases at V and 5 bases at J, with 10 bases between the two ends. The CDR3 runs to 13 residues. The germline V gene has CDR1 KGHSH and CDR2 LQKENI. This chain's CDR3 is CASSPGHRETQYF. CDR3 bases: TGTGCCAGCTCACCTGGACACAGGGAGACCCAGTACTTC.

As DNA, the CDR3 is TGTGCCAGCAGCTTATTACAGAACTATGGCTACACCTTC. Translating it yields CASSLLQNYGYTF. V is TRBV7-9 and J is TRBJ1-2; D is unresolved. Germline CDR1 and CDR2: SEHNR and FQNEAQ (reference sequence). V lost 2 bases and J 2 bases, leaving 6 bases between the germline ends. CDR3 size: 13 residues.

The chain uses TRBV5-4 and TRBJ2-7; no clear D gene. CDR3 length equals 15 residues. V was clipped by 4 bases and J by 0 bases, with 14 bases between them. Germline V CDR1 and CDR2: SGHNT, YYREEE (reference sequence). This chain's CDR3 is CASSPTAVSSYEQYF. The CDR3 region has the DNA TGTGCCAGCAGCCCAACGGCGGTGAGCTCCTACGAGCAGTACTTC.

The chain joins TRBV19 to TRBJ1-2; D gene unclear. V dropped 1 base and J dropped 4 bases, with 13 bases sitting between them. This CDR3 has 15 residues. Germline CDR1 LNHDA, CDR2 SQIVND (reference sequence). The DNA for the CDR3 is TGTGCCAGTAGTATAGGTCACGGAGGGTTCTATGGCTACACCTTC. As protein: CASSIGHGGFYGYTF.

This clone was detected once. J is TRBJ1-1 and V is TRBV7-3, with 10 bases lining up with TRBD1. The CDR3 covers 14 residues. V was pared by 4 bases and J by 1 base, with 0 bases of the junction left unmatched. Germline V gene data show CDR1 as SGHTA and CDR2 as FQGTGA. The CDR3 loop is CASSWTGGNTEAFF. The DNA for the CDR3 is TGTGCCAGCAGCTGGACAGGGGGGAACACTGAAGCTTTCTTT.

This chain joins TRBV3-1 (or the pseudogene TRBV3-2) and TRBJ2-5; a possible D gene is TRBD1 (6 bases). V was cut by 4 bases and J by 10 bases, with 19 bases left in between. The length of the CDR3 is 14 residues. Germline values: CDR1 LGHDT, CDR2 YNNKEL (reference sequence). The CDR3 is CASSPRASGAGQYF. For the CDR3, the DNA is TGTGCCAGCAGCCCCCGCGCCTCAGGGGCCGGCCAGTACTTC.